Each of the 19 T cell receptor beta chains below was sequenced from the same sample in a study of identical twins. TCRdb called the 5' RACE reads again in MiXCR, with one record for every CDR3 protein. This table holds roughly 260,000 distinct CDR3 sequences, 11% to 15% found once. The sample was memory (CD45RO+) T cells sorted from blood. These receptors came from a woman between 18 and 29 years old in good health.

This clonotype occurred a few times. The chain recombines TRBV9 with TRBJ1-1, with D perhaps matching TRBD1 (5 bases). Trimming shortened V by 0 bases and J by 2 bases, and 8 bases separated the two germline ends. The CDR3 contains 14 residues. Germline V gene lookup returns CDR1 SGDLS and CDR2 YYNGEE. For the CDR3, the DNA is TGTGCCAGCAGCGTAGTTACAGGTAACACTGAAGCTTTCTTT. This encodes CASSVVTGNTEAFF. The full variable domain, completed using reference TRBV9 and TRBJ1-1, is DSGVTQTPKHLITATGQRVTLRCSPRSGDLSVYWYQQSLDQGLQFLIQYYNGEERAKGNILERFSAQQFPDLHSELNLSSLELGDSALYFCASSVVTGNTEAFFGQGTRLTVV.

This clonotype turned up a few times. This sequence joins TRBV7-3 and TRBJ1-1, with D uncertain. Trimming took off 6 bases at V and 0 bases at J, with 8 bases between the two ends. The length of the CDR3 is 13 residues. Germline V lookup: CDR1 SGHTA, CDR2 FQGTGA. The CDR3 loop reads CASRRTMNTEAFF. The CDR3, as DNA: TGTGCCAGCAGACGGACTATGAACACTGAAGCTTTCTTT.

The chain employs TRBV20-1 and TRBJ2-1, with D maybe TRBD2 (6 bases). Germline V gene sequence: CDR1 DFQATT, CDR2 SNEGSKA (reference sequence). The CDR3 length is 14 residues. Trimming pared 3 bases from V and 3 bases from J, leaving 12 bases between. CDR3 sequence (DNA): TGCAGTGCTAGCGGGAGTATTTTCTACAATGAGCAGTTCTTC. This encodes CSASGSIFYNEQFF.

On this clonotype itself: At one of its ends the junction is not consistent with the germline gene, which may arise from a read error. The V call is TRBV7-6, the J call TRBJ2-3, with D unclear. This CDR3 is 12 amino acids long. CDR1 is SGHVS, CDR2 FNYEAQ, per germline. This CDR3 is CVSSHYTDTQYF. The CDR3 region has the DNA TGTGTCAGCAGCCACTACACAGATACGCAGTATTTT.

This clonotype was seen a handful of times. CDR3 region: CASSESKTTSGRDTQYF. As DNA, the CDR3 is TGTGCCAGCAGTGAATCGAAGACAACTAGCGGGAGGGATACGCAGTATTTT. V and J are TRBV6-1 and TRBJ2-3; 12 positions match TRBD2. The CDR3 sequence is 17 residues long. V lost 2 bases to trimming and J lost 6 bases; unmatched junction nucleotides: 9. Germline values: CDR1 MNHNS, CDR2 SASEGT.

This clonotype was seen a handful of times. This rearrangement joins TRBV11-3 to TRBJ2-7; TRBD2 matches 11 bases. Germline CDR1 SGHNT, CDR2 YENEEA. V was pared by 11 bases and J by 6 bases, with 9 bases of the junction left unmatched. This CDR3 comprises 13 residues. The CDR3 sequence is CASGASGGLEQYF. As DNA, the CDR3 is TGTGCCTCCGGGGCTAGCGGGGGGCTCGAGCAGTACTTC. The complete variable domain, with remaining parts taken from reference TRBV11-3 and TRBJ2-7, reads EAGVVQSPRYKIIEKKQPVAFWCNPISGHNTLYWYLQNLGQGPELLIRYENEEAVDDSQLPKDRFSAERLKGVDSTLKIQPAELGDSAVYLCASGASGGLEQYFGPGTRLTVT.

The J gene is TRBJ2-5, the V gene TRBV18; either TRBD1 or TRBD2 may fit D (5 bases each). V shed 2 bases and J shed 2 bases, with 9 bases lying between them. The CDR3 runs to 14 residues. The germline gives CDR1 KGHSH, CDR2 LQKENI. In DNA, the CDR3 is TGTGCCAGCTCACCAGGGACCCCGCAAGAGACCCAGTACTTC. Translated, it gives CASSPGTPQETQYF.

This clonotype was seen more than once but under ten times. The genes are TRBV5-1 and TRBJ2-1; TRBD2 is a possible D gene (6 bases). This CDR3 spans 16 amino acids. From germline, CDR1 is SGHRS and CDR2 YFSETQ. The germline V and J ends were trimmed by 4 bases and 0 bases, with 14 bases remaining between them. The CDR3 loop is CASSPGLGSSYNEQFF. The CDR3 DNA is TGCGCCAGCAGCCCGGGACTGGGGAGCTCCTACAATGAGCAGTTCTTC.

This clonotype was found a few times. V usage is TRBV7-3 and J usage is TRBJ2-3; 13 nucleotides match TRBD2. Trimming at V came to 5 bases and at J to 3 bases, leaving 11 bases not matched to a gene. The CDR3 contains 18 residues. The germline V gene has CDR1 SGHTA and CDR2 FQGTGA. The CDR3 protein is CASSPGTSGAPWTDTQYF. The CDR3 nucleotides read TGTGCCAGCAGCCCAGGGACTAGCGGGGCCCCTTGGACAGATACGCAGTATTTT.

The rearrangement uses TRBV3-1 and TRBJ1-2, with a possible D match to TRBD1 (6 bases). V lost 0 bases and J 8 bases, leaving 16 bases between the germline ends. The CDR3 consists of 15 residues. Germline values: CDR1 LGHDT, CDR2 YNNKEL (reference sequence). The CDR3 coding sequence is TGTGCCAGCAGCCAAGATGGGAGGGGGGGACGCGGCTACACCTTC. Its translation is CASSQDGRGGRGYTF.

Turning to this clonotype: A junction end diverges from the germline sequence, so it may reflect a read error. The chain carries TRBV3-1 and TRBJ2-1; D may be TRBD2 (6 bases). This CDR3 is built from 14 residues. CDR1 is LGHDT, CDR2 YNNKEL, per germline (reference sequence). The CDR3 coding sequence is TGTGCCAGCAGCCAGTCAATTGGCCGGACTATGGTAGTCTTC. It encodes CASSQSIGRTMVVF.

This chain uses TRBV20-1 with TRBJ2-3; TRBD2 matches at 7 bases. This CDR3 comprises 15 residues. V was clipped by 6 bases and J by 1 base; unmatched bases: 10. Germline V gene data show CDR1 as DFQATT and CDR2 as SNEGSKA (reference sequence). The CDR3 protein is CSAHIDAGGTDTQYF. In DNA form, the CDR3 reads TGCAGTGCCCATATCGATGCGGGGGGCACAGATACGCAGTATTTT.

Only a few counts were recorded for this clonotype. This chain uses TRBV3-1 with TRBJ1-1; 7 bases match TRBD1. J was trimmed by 3 bases and V by 0 bases; bases with no gene match: 4. This CDR3 is 15 amino acids long. Germline CDR1 is LGHDT and CDR2 is YNNKEL (reference sequence). CDR3 nucleotides: TGTGCCAGCAGCCAAGAAGTCAGGGGGGACACTGAAGCTTTCTTT. It translates to CASSQEVRGDTEAFF.

The J gene is TRBJ2-2, the V gene TRBV14; 12 nucleotides agree with TRBD2. Trimming cost V 2 bases and J 4 bases; bases outside gene matches: 5. The CDR3 is made up of 17 amino acids. The germline gives CDR1 SGHDN, CDR2 FVKESK. CDR3 in DNA: TGTGCCAGCAGCCAACAGCTAGCGGGGGGGCTCACCGGGGAGCTGTTTTTT. This encodes CASSQQLAGGLTGELFF.

This clonotype has just a few counts. CDR3 DNA sequence: TGTGCCAGCAGCTTAGGGACAGGGCGGAAAGGCGAGCAGTACTTC. Residues: CASSLGTGRKGEQYF. The rearrangement uses TRBV11-3 and TRBJ2-7, with 8 nucleotides matching TRBD1. The trim removed 1 base at V and 6 bases at J, leaving 8 bases unmatched. CDR3 length equals 15 residues. Germline V gives CDR1 SGHNT, CDR2 YENEEA.

V gene TRBV2 combines with J gene TRBJ1-1; perhaps TRBD1 as D (6 bases). Germline-derived CDR1 and CDR2 are SNHLY and FYNNEI. V gave up 7 bases and J gave up 5 bases, with 17 bases separating them. The CDR3 contains 14 residues. CDR3 in amino acids: CASTLRQGRTEAFF. The CDR3 DNA reads as TGTGCCAGCACCCTCAGGCAGGGGAGAACTGAAGCTTTCTTT. Drawing the rest from reference TRBV2 and TRBJ1-1, the complete variable domain is EPEVTQTPSHQVTQMGQEVILRCVPISNHLYFYWYRQILGQKVEFLVSFYNNEISEKSEIFDDQFSVERPDGSNFTLKIRSTKLEDSAMYFCASTLRQGRTEAFFGQGTRLTVV.

The chain employs TRBV7-9 and TRBJ2-5; tentatively, D is TRBD2 (7 bases). The CDR3 consists of 16 residues. CDR1 is SEHNR and CDR2 is FQNEAQ in the germline V gene (reference sequence). Trimming stripped 3 bases from V and 4 bases from J, with 18 bases between. DNA for the CDR3: TGTGCCAGCAGCTTCAGGGGAGGGCCTACAGGAGAGACCCAGTACTTC. Protein product: CASSFRGGPTGETQYF.

This clonotype was counted a few times. The chain combines TRBV5-1 with TRBJ1-2; 8 positions match TRBD1. Germline CDR1 SGHRS, CDR2 YFSETQ. The CDR3 runs to 13 residues. V dropped 4 bases and J dropped 6; count of bases not matched to a gene: 5. CDR3 sequence: CASSTGQGDGYTF. For the CDR3, the DNA is TGCGCCAGCAGCACTGGACAGGGAGATGGCTACACCTTC.

This clonotype was detected only a few times. V is TRBV20-1 and J is TRBJ2-5; 12 bases align to TRBD2. The CDR3 spans 14 residues. CDR1 and CDR2 from the germline V gene are DFQATT and SNEGSKA (reference sequence). Unmatched junction bases numbered 2, after V lost 5 bases and J lost 1 base. The CDR3 nucleotides read TGCAGTGCTTGGACTAGCGGGGTCCAAGAGACCCAGTACTTC. This codes for CSAWTSGVQETQYF.